The entry that follows covers one T cell receptor (beta chain) sequence. Germline lookup yields CDR1 MNHEY and CDR2 SMNVEV (reference sequence). Trimming removed 1 base at V and 3 bases at J, with 12 bases between. This CDR3 contains 15 residues. Per the original methods: Cell counts per sample came from amplifying reference gene primers. This table comes from immunoSEQ multiplex PCR, and its TCRdb copy is limited to in-frame clones, with some not included. The V and J calls and the clone size are those of that table, but D and trimming were determined from the DNA. The top ten hold about 2.5% of the sample, which has tens of thousands of clones, more than 80% seen once. This sample was included in a study of blood T cell repertoires in COVID-19. At the level of the study: COVID-19 samples, acute and convalescent, were from the United States, Italy and Spain. PBMCs, B-cell-depleted T cells, or T cells provided the cDNA or gDNA that made up the material.

Seattle patients were enrolled while actively infected and followed longitudinally. The sample consisted of peripheral blood. The chain recombines TRBV27 with TRBJ1-2, with TRBD1 as a possible D gene (5 bases). The clonotype comes from a man in his fifties or sixties with COVID-19, enrolled during active disease. This CDR3 reads CASSLYAREDYGYTF. CDR3 coding DNA: TGTGCCAGCAGTTTATACGCCAGGGAGGACTATGGCTACACCTTC.